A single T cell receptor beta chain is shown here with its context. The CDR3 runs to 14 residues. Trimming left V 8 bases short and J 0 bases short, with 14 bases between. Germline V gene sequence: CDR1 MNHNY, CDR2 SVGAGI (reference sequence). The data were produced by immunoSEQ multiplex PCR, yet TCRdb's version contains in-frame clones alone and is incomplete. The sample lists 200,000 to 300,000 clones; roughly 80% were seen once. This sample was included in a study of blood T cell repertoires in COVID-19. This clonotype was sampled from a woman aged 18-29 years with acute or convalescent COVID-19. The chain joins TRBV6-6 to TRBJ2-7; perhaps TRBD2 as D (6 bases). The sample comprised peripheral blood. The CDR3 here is CASQAGPTSYEQYF. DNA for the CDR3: TGTGCCAGCCAGGCGGGACCGACCTCCTACGAGCAGTACTTC.